One and the same sample provided the 30 T cell receptor beta chains below, sequenced in a study of identical twins. TCRdb processed the 5' RACE reads anew with MiXCR; each CDR3 protein has one entry. The repertoire has about 550,000 distinct CDR3 sequences, 20% to 25% of them found once; the top ten carry roughly 0.5%. These data also featured in a second study, about yellow fever vaccine responses in identical twins.

The sequenced sample was CD4+ T cells sorted from blood. The receptors were gathered from a woman between 18 and 30 years old in good health.

This sequence joins TRBV5-5 and TRBJ2-2, with D possibly matching TRBD2 (5 bases). The germline V gene encodes CDR1 SGHKS and CDR2 YYEKEE (reference sequence). Trimming left V 0 bases short and J 0 bases short, with 6 bases between. This CDR3 spans 15 amino acids. CDR3 residues: CASSLELANTGELFF. The CDR3 DNA reads as TGTGCCAGCAGCTTGGAACTAGCGAACACCGGGGAGCTGTTTTTT.

The gene calls are TRBV12-3 or TRBV12-4 and TRBJ2-2; 11 positions match TRBD1. The V gene end was trimmed by 6 bases and the J gene end by 7 bases; junction bases not matched to a gene: 10. The CDR3 length is 16 residues. The CDR3 loop reads CASSPSDRGLGGELFF. The CDR3 coding sequence is TGTGCCAGCAGCCCTTCGGACAGGGGGCTAGGCGGGGAGCTGTTTTTT.

J is TRBJ2-5 and V is TRBV20-1, with 9 bases matching TRBD2. The CDR3 has 13 amino acids. Germline-derived CDR1 and CDR2 are DFQATT and SNEGSKA (reference sequence). The V gene end was trimmed by 4 bases and the J gene end by 2 bases; junction bases not matched to a gene: 2. The CDR3 reads CSAMTSGQETQYF. DNA for the CDR3: TGCAGTGCTATGACTAGCGGACAAGAGACCCAGTACTTC.

In its sample, this clonotype was seen a few times. V and J are TRBV12-3 or TRBV12-4 and TRBJ1-3; D gene uncertain. Trimming removed 4 bases at V and 4 bases at J, with 17 bases between. The CDR3 runs 16 residues. The CDR3 region has the DNA TGTGCCAGCAGTTCCAACAGACCTGACGTGGGAAACACCATATATTTT. Its translation is CASSSNRPDVGNTIYF.

This clonotype appeared a few times. The chain carries TRBV4-1 and TRBJ2-5; D is ambiguous. This CDR3 has 18 amino acids. V lost 0 bases and J lost 1, with 18 bases in between. The V gene's germline CDR1 is MGHRA and CDR2 YSYEKL. CDR3 sequence (DNA): TGCGCCAGCAGCCAAGATTGGGGATCACTAAAGTTCCAAGAGACCCAGTACTTC. It yields the protein CASSQDWGSLKFQETQYF.

The V call is TRBV5-1, the J call TRBJ1-5, with 11 bases fitting TRBD1. The germline V gene encodes CDR1 SGHRS and CDR2 YFSETQ. This CDR3 region has 15 residues. The junction had 6 bases not matched to a gene; V was cut back by 4 bases and J by 6 bases. The CDR3 loop is CASSRTGGASQPQHF. DNA of the CDR3: TGCGCCAGCAGCCGGACAGGGGGCGCTTCTCAGCCCCAGCATTTT. The variable domain in full, completed from reference TRBV5-1 and TRBJ1-5, reads KAGVTQTPRYLIKTRGQQVTLSCSPISGHRSVSWYQQTPGQGLQFLFEYFSETQRNKGNFPGRFSGRQFSNSRSEMNVSTLELGDSALYLCASSRTGGASQPQHFGDGTRLSIL.

This clonotype has only a few counts. The chain couples TRBV2 to TRBJ2-3, with D perhaps being TRBD1 or TRBD2 (6 bases each). The CDR3 sequence is 12 residues long. CDR1 and CDR2 (germline): SNHLY, FYNNEI. The ends were cut back, 10 bases at V and 5 bases at J, with 13 bases in the middle. In DNA form, the CDR3 reads TGTGCCACCACGGGGGCAGGAGATACGCAGTATTTT. Translated, it gives CATTGAGDTQYF.

This clonotype was detected only a few times. The gene calls are TRBV10-3 and TRBJ1-2; maybe TRBD1 (5 bases). Germline lookup yields CDR1 ENHRY and CDR2 SYGVKD. Trimming took off 4 bases at V and 5 bases at J, with 14 bases between the two ends. The length of the CDR3 is 14 residues. CDR3 sequence (DNA): TGTGCCATCAGTGCTGGGACGGACGCTTATGGCTACACCTTC. Residues: CAISAGTDAYGYTF.

Note on this clonotype: Compared with germline, one end of the junction differs, possibly owing to a read error. This rearrangement joins TRBV10-3 to TRBJ2-1; D might be TRBD1 (6 bases). CDR1 ENHRY and CDR2 SYGVKD come from the germline V gene. This CDR3 contains 14 residues. DNA of the CDR3: TGTGCCATCAGTGAGGGGGCAGGGGCGGTCAGCTACCGTTTC. It codes for CAISEGAGAVSYRF.

This clonotype has just a few counts. This chain joins TRBV5-1 and TRBJ2-1; TRBD2 aligns across 15 bases. Germline assignment: CDR1 SGHRS and CDR2 YFSETQ. This CDR3 is built from 16 residues. V lost 2 bases and J lost 8; bases outside the gene matches: 5. The DNA of the CDR3 is TGCGCCAGCAGCTTTGGGGGACTAGCGGGAGGCCATGAGCAGTTCTTC. Encoded protein: CASSFGGLAGGHEQFF.

The chain couples TRBV5-1 to TRBJ1-1; weak D call: TRBD1 (6 bases). CDR1 and CDR2 from the germline V gene are SGHRS and YFSETQ. V was pared by 4 bases and J by 4 bases, with 11 bases between. There are 13 residues in the CDR3. As DNA, the CDR3 is TGCGCCAGCAGCCTACAGGGTACCACTGAAGCTTTCTTT. Translating it yields CASSLQGTTEAFF.

This clonotype was detected only a few times. The chain links TRBV29-1 to TRBJ2-1, with 13 positions matching TRBD2. V was pared by 4 bases and J by 6 bases, with 3 bases of the junction left unmatched. The V gene's germline CDR1 is SQVTM and CDR2 ANQGSEA. The CDR3 extends over 14 amino acids. Here the CDR3 DNA reads TGCAGCGTTGGGGGACTAGCGGGACTCAATGAGCAGTTCTTC. Protein: CSVGGLAGLNEQFF.

The chain recombines TRBV3-1 with TRBJ2-1, with TRBD1 matching over 8 bases. The CDR3 covers 17 residues. V dropped 0 bases and J dropped 3; count of bases not matched to a gene: 7. The germline V gene has CDR1 LGHDT and CDR2 YNNKEL (reference sequence). CDR3 nucleotide sequence: TGTGCCAGCAGCCAAGATCTTGGGACAGGAATCTACAATGAGCAGTTCTTC. It encodes CASSQDLGTGIYNEQFF.

The rearrangement links TRBV20-1 to TRBJ2-3, with 10 nucleotides matching TRBD1. This CDR3 spans 15 amino acids. V lost 8 bases and J lost 1; bases outside the gene matches: 9. In germline, CDR1 is DFQATT, CDR2 SNEGSKA (reference sequence). CDR3 sequence: CSLPDRGKGTDTQYF. CDR3 sequence (DNA): TGCAGTCTCCCGGACAGGGGGAAGGGCACAGATACGCAGTATTTT.

In this sample, this clonotype turned up a few times. The J gene is TRBJ2-3, the V gene TRBV24-1; D is possibly TRBD2 (5 bases). V was cut by 6 bases and J by 8 bases, with 11 bases left in between. Germline assignment: CDR1 KGHDR and CDR2 SFDVKD. There are 12 residues in the CDR3. CDR3 sequence: CATSRGAGTQYF. The CDR3 nucleotides are TGTGCCACCAGTCGGGGTGCGGGTACGCAGTATTTT.

A few counts support this clonotype. A junction boundary mismatches the germline segment, possibly from a read error. The rearrangement uses TRBV12-3 or TRBV12-4 and TRBJ2-1, with TRBD2 matching over 14 bases. This CDR3 is built from 16 residues. The CDR3 bases are TGTGCCAGCACCCTAAGTGGGACTAGCGGGAGTACGGCGACAGTCTTC. Its translation: CASTLSGTSGSTATVF.

This clonotype was observed a handful of times. The J gene is TRBJ2-1, the V gene TRBV12-3 or TRBV12-4; 11 bases match TRBD2. V shed 7 bases, J shed 4 bases, and the junction held 6 bases outside the gene matches. The CDR3 extends over 15 amino acids. CDR3 protein: CASKNSGRGYNEQFF. CDR3 sequence (DNA): TGTGCCAGCAAAAATAGCGGGAGGGGTTACAATGAGCAGTTCTTC.

The chain uses TRBV29-1 and TRBJ2-5; D unresolved. The CDR3 is made up of 12 amino acids. The germline V and J ends were trimmed by 2 bases and 5 bases, with 9 bases remaining between them. CDR1 SQVTM and CDR2 ANQGSEA come from the germline V gene. The chain's CDR3 is CSVEFLRETQYF. The CDR3 region has the DNA TGCAGCGTTGAATTCCTACGGGAGACCCAGTACTTC.

A few counts support this clonotype. This chain connects TRBV5-1 to TRBJ2-1; a weak D match, TRBD1 (6 bases). V was cut by 1 base and J by 4 bases, with 9 bases left in between. CDR1 SGHRS and CDR2 YFSETQ come from the germline V gene. This CDR3 region has 14 residues. The CDR3 sequence: CASSLRTDYNEQFF. CDR3 DNA: TGCGCCAGCAGCTTGAGGACAGATTACAATGAGCAGTTCTTC.

CDR3 in amino acids: CASSVQREQYF. DNA of the CDR3: TGTGCCAGCAGCGTCCAGCGGGAGCAGTACTTC. The V gene is TRBV7-2, the J gene TRBJ2-7, with D possibly being TRBD2 (5 bases). The CDR3 sequence is 11 residues long. Germline V gene lookup returns CDR1 SGHTA and CDR2 FQGNSA. V was cut by 5 bases and J by 7 bases, with 9 bases left in between.

The chain combines TRBV12-3 or TRBV12-4 with TRBJ2-2; a weak D match, TRBD2 (6 bases). The CDR3 consists of 14 residues. V lost 3 bases, J lost 5 bases, and 10 bases lay in between. The CDR3 sequence is CASSFGRETGELFF. The CDR3 region has the DNA TGTGCCAGCAGTTTTGGTCGGGAGACCGGGGAGCTGTTTTTT.

The chain uses TRBV28 and TRBJ2-7; the D is unclear. CDR1 is MDHEN, CDR2 SYDVKM, per germline. With 6 bases removed from V and 0 bases from J, the gap between germline ends came to 15 bases. This CDR3 is 15 amino acids long. CDR3 amino acids: CASRNHQGRSYEQYF. CDR3 nucleotides: TGTGCCAGCAGAAATCATCAAGGGCGCTCCTACGAGCAGTACTTC.

The rearrangement uses TRBV12-3 or TRBV12-4 and TRBJ2-7; tentatively, D is TRBD2 (5 bases). Trimming took off 4 bases at V and 2 bases at J, with 12 bases between the two ends. This CDR3 contains 14 residues. The CDR3 loop is CASSSSPLTYEQYF. The CDR3, as DNA: TGTGCCAGCAGTTCTAGCCCGCTCACCTACGAGCAGTACTTC.

V is TRBV7-9 and J is TRBJ2-7, with D tentatively TRBD2 (6 bases). CDR1 SEHNR and CDR2 FQNEAQ come from the germline V gene (reference sequence). Deletions cut 2 bases from V and 2 bases from J, with 7 bases between. The CDR3 extends over 13 amino acids. The CDR3 nucleotides read TGTGCCAGCAGCTTACGGGAGACCTACGAGCAGTACGTC. Residues: CASSLRETYEQYV.

This clonotype has a count of ten or more. The chain couples TRBV5-1 to TRBJ2-1; 8 positions agree with TRBD2. Unmatched junction bases numbered 3, after V lost 4 bases and J lost 6 bases. Per the germline V gene, CDR1 is SGHRS and CDR2 is YFSETQ. This CDR3 has 13 residues. This CDR3 is CASSPGTSNEQFF. Here the CDR3 DNA reads TGCGCCAGCAGCCCTGGGACTAGCAATGAGCAGTTCTTC.

The rearrangement joins TRBV28 to TRBJ2-1; 8 bases line up with TRBD2. V lost 7 bases, J lost 6 bases, and 8 bases stayed unmatched. Per germline, CDR1 MDHEN and CDR2 SYDVKM. The CDR3 has 14 amino acids. This CDR3 is CASISGAVFNEQFF. Written as DNA, the CDR3 is TGTGCCAGCATTAGCGGGGCTGTTTTCAATGAGCAGTTCTTC.

This clonotype was counted only a few times. The rearrangement uses TRBV20-1 and TRBJ2-1; 10 bases match TRBD1. With 6 bases clipped from V and 5 bases from J, the junction kept 7 bases outside the gene matches. This CDR3 has 14 residues. Per the germline V gene, CDR1 is DFQATT and CDR2 is SNEGSKA (reference sequence). The CDR3 is CSASRDRGDNEQFF. The CDR3 nucleotides are TGCAGTGCGTCCCGGGACAGGGGCGACAATGAGCAGTTCTTC.

This clonotype was counted only a few times. The rearrangement joins TRBV3-1 to TRBJ2-3; D possibly corresponds to TRBD2 (5 bases). This CDR3 contains 16 residues. Germline CDR1 reads LGHDT; CDR2 reads YNNKEL (reference sequence). V was shortened by 1 base and J by 3 bases, with 14 bases between the two germline ends. In DNA form, the CDR3 reads TGTGCCAGCAGCCAAGGAGGGCCTCATGGAACAGATACGCAGTATTTT. Its translation: CASSQGGPHGTDTQYF.

The table lists this clonotype with a few counts. V is TRBV20-1 and J is TRBJ2-7; D unresolved. There are 10 residues in the CDR3. Germline-derived CDR1 and CDR2 are DFQATT and SNEGSKA (reference sequence). Trimming took 4 bases from V and 6 from J, leaving 7 bases between them. The CDR3 DNA reads as TGCAGTGCTAATCTGGTCGAGCAGTACTTC. Translation: CSANLVEQYF.

This clonotype was detected once. V is TRBV15 and J is TRBJ2-3, with D possibly TRBD2 on 5 matching bases. Germline V gives CDR1 LNHNV, CDR2 YYDKDF (reference sequence). This CDR3 has 15 residues. The germline V and J ends were trimmed by 4 bases and 2 bases, with 13 bases remaining between them. CDR3 bases: TGTGCCACCAGCACGGACTCATATTTCACAGATACGCAGTATTTT. Translated, it gives CATSTDSYFTDTQYF.